This note documents a single TCR beta chain sequence. Clones were sequenced by immunoSEQ multiplex PCR, and TCRdb holds only the in-frame ones, with some missing. This sample yields roughly 1 million clones, of which approximately 72% are seen a single time; 1.2% to 1.5% belongs to the top ten. The data stem from a study of shared clonotypes between healthy human individuals. The CDR3 runs 13 residues. Trimming left V 3 bases short and J 8 bases short, with 13 bases between. Germline CDR1 and CDR2: GTSNPN and SVGIG (reference sequence). This sequence joins TRBV30 and TRBJ1-4; D ambiguous. Sequencing was done on a sample of memory CD4+ T cells sorted from blood. Subset meaning: CD45RA-negative fraction. This clonotype was sampled from a man aged 18-30 years in good health. This CDR3 reads CAWSQWGGEKLFF. The CDR3 nucleotides are TGTGCCTGGAGCCAATGGGGAGGAGAAAAACTGTTTTTT.